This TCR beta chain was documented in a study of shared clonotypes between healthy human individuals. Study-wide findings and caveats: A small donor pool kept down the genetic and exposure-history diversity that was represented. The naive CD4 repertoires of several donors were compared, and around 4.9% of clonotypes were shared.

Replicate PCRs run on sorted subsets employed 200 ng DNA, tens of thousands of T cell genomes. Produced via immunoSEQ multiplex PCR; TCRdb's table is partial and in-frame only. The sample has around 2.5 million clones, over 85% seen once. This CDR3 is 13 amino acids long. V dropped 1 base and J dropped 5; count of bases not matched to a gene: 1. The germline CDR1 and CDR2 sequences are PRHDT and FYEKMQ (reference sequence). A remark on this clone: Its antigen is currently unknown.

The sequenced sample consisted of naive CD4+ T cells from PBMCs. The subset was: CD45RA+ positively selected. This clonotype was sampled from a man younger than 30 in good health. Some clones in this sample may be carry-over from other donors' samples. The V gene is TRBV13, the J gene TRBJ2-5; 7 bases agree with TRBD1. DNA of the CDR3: TGTGCCAGCAGCTTAGCCAGGGGGGAGACCCAGTACTTC. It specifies CASSLARGETQYF.